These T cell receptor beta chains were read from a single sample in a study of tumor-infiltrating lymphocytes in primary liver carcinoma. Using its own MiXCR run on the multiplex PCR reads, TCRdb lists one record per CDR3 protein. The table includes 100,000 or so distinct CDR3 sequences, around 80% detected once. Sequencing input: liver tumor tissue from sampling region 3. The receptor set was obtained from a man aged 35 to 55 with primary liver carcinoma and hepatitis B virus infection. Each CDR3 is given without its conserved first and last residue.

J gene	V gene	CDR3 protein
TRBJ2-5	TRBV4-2	ASSQVGLELVGQETQY
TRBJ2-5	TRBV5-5	ASSRGQRETQY
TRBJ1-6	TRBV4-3	VCSSWDRGRNSPLH
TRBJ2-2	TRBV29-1	RAKGKGELF
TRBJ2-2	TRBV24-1	ATSEGDYDTGELF
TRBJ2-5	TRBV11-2	ARNLEASGQETQY
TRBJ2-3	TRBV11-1	ASSSGGSPVGARRDTQY
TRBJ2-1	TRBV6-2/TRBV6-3	ASRPGQAARQF
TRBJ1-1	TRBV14	ASRDRGNTGAY
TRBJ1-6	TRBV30	AWRGQSNNSPLH
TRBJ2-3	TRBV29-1	SAQRGDTDTQY
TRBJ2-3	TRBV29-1	SAQYADTQY
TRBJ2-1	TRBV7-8	ANSARGVGVSNEQF
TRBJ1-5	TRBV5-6	ASSLAAEQPQH
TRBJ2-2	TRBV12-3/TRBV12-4	ASSLAPVGVTGELF